The source of this TCR beta chain is a study of PD-1 blockade in classical Hodgkin lymphoma. Turning to the study itself: Patients got intravenous nivolumab 3 mg/kg every 2 weeks.

J lost 0 bases, V lost 3 bases, and 2 bases had no gene match. The CDR3 totals 16 residues. The germline V gene encodes CDR1 LNHNV and CDR2 YYDKDF (reference sequence). Notes on the study in general: Newly diagnosed patients had baseline TCR diversity that was reportedly lower than that of healthy donors.

All patients experienced relapse after autologous stem cell transplantation, and brentuximab vedotin exposure was variable. Measured with immunoSEQ multiplex PCR; TCRdb has only the in-frame clones, and not every one. This table holds 98,000 or so clones, 80% to 90% found once. A remark on this clone: Its antigen remains unknown.

V is TRBV15 and J is TRBJ1-1; TRBD1 agrees at 12 bases. Sequencing was performed on peripheral blood mononuclear cells (PBMCs), taken before the second cycle of nivolumab. The source is a human donor with classical Hodgkin lymphoma. CDR3 amino acids: CATSRGTGGLNTEAFF. CDR3 nucleotide sequence: TGTGCCACCAGCAGGGGGACAGGGGGCCTGAACACTGAAGCTTTCTTT.